These 16 T cell receptor beta chains came from one sample sequenced in a study of cytotoxic CD8 clonotypes in ibrutinib-treated CLL. TCRdb's copy holds only in-frame clones and misses some; the assay was immunoSEQ multiplex PCR. The repertoire holds tens of thousands of clones, with less than 95% as singletons. This sample comprised PBMCs, obtained after 12 months of ibrutinib treatment. Source of these receptors: a human donor with chronic lymphocytic leukemia.

The V call is TRBV5-6, the J call TRBJ1-5, with D maybe TRBD1 (5 bases). This CDR3 comprises 13 residues. V gave up 1 base and J gave up 6 bases, with 8 bases separating them. The V gene's germline CDR1 is SGHDT and CDR2 YYEEEE. DNA of the CDR3: TGTGCCAGCAGCTTGCAAGGGGTTCAGCCCCAGCATTTT. Its translation: CASSLQGVQPQHF.

V usage is TRBV21-1 and J usage is TRBJ2-5; the table's D call TRBD2 went unverified against the DNA. TRBV21-1 is a pseudogene segment. This CDR3 spans 21 amino acids. For the CDR3, the DNA is TGTGCCAGCAGCAAAGGAGGGGCGGGGAAAAAACGCGGTCTAGAACAAGAGACCCAGTACTTC. This translates into CASSKGGAGKKRGLEQETQYF.

V and J are TRBV7-8 and TRBJ2-3; TRBD2 is a possible D gene (6 bases). The CDR3 spans 16 residues. In germline, CDR1 is SGHVS, CDR2 FQNEAQ. Trimming took off 3 bases at V and 1 base at J, with 14 bases between the two ends. The CDR3 reads CASSLAAGEGTDTQYF. CDR3 nucleotide sequence: TGTGCCAGCAGCTTGGCCGCTGGGGAGGGCACAGATACGCAGTATTTT.

The rearrangement uses TRBV23-1 and TRBJ2-1, with 7 bases lining up with TRBD1. TRBV23-1 is an ORF for which the function is uncertain. CDR3 length: 16 amino acids. V shed 0 bases and J 6 bases; nucleotides not matched to a gene: 8. For the CDR3, the DNA is TGCGCCAGCAGTCAATCTGACAGGGAAAATTTCAATGAGCAGTTCTTC. As protein: CASSQSDRENFNEQFF.

This clone appeared once. V is TRBV27 and J is TRBJ2-7, with 10 bases lining up with TRBD2. The junction had 5 bases not matched to a gene; V was cut back by 6 bases and J by 3 bases. Germline CDR1 MNHEY, CDR2 SMNVEV (reference sequence). The CDR3 has 14 residues. The CDR3 reads CASSQASGSYEQYF. In DNA form, the CDR3 reads TGTGCCAGCAGCCAGGCTAGCGGGAGCTACGAGCAGTACTTC.

V is TRBV11-3 and J is TRBJ2-5, with D perhaps matching TRBD1 (5 bases). This CDR3 spans 11 amino acids. Looked up from germline, CDR1 is SGHNT and CDR2 is YENEEA. The V end lost 3 bases, the J end lost 6 bases, and 5 bases lay between the germline ends. In DNA, the CDR3 is TGTGCCAGCAGCTTGGGGCAGACCCAGTACTTC. As protein: CASSLGQTQYF.

V gene TRBV5-4 combines with J gene TRBJ2-7, with 11 bases that match TRBD2. After removal of 2 bases from V and 2 bases from J, the junction contained 0 bases not matched to a gene. The CDR3 loop spans 14 amino acids. The germline V gene has CDR1 SGHNT and CDR2 YYREEE (reference sequence). The CDR3 bases are TGTGCCAGCAGCTTTAGCGGGGGGGCCTACGAGCAGTACTTC. As protein: CASSFSGGAYEQYF.

This clone was recorded only once. The chain recombines TRBV5-6 with TRBJ2-1, with 7 bases identical to TRBD2. Germline V gene data show CDR1 as SGHDT and CDR2 as YYEEEE. The CDR3 is 15 residues long. V shed 3 bases and J 2 bases; nucleotides not matched to a gene: 5. CDR3 DNA sequence: TGTGCCAGCAGCTCCCCCGGGGGGACCTACAATGAGCAGTTCTTC. Residues: CASSSPGGTYNEQFF.

This clone was recorded only once. The chain links TRBV2 to TRBJ1-4, with 8 positions matching TRBD1. Unmatched junction bases numbered 8, after V lost 6 bases and J lost 5 bases. This CDR3 has 15 amino acids. The germline gives CDR1 SNHLY, CDR2 FYNNEI. The CDR3: CASRDRTGRNEKLFF. In DNA, the CDR3 is TGTGCCAGCAGGGACCGGACAGGGCGGAATGAAAAACTGTTTTTT.

The rearrangement joins TRBV21-1 to TRBJ2-1; the table's D call TRBD1 went unverified against the DNA. TRBV21-1 counts as a pseudogene. The CDR3 is 16 residues long. For the CDR3, the DNA is TGTGCCAGCAGCACCCGTAGGGACAGGGATTGCAATGAGCAGTTCTTC. It is translated as CASSTRRDRDCNEQFF.

The V and J genes are TRBV21-1 and TRBJ1-2; TRBD1, the table's D call, was not compared with the DNA. TRBV21-1 corresponds to a pseudogene. This CDR3 comprises 16 residues. CDR3 protein: CASSNGTTGSNYGYTF. CDR3 DNA: TGTGCCAGCAGCAATGGTACAACAGGCTCTAACTATGGCTACACCTTC.

The V and J genes are TRBV11-2 and TRBJ1-2; D not certain. This CDR3 contains 14 residues. Per the germline V gene, CDR1 is SGHAT and CDR2 is FQNNGV. V dropped 0 bases and J dropped 2 bases, with 7 bases sitting between them. Written as DNA, the CDR3 is TGTGCCAGCAGCTTAGAGGGCAGGAACTATGGCTACACCTTC. Protein product: CASSLEGRNYGYTF.

The rearrangement uses TRBV19 and TRBJ1-5, with TRBD1 matching over 10 bases. Germline values: CDR1 LNHDA, CDR2 SQIVND (reference sequence). This CDR3 spans 17 amino acids. V was pared by 5 bases and J by 0 bases, with 7 bases of the junction left unmatched. The CDR3 bases are TGTGCCAGTAGTCCCCGGACAGGGGGAAATAGCAATCAGCCCCAGCATTTT. Amino acid sequence: CASSPRTGGNSNQPQHF. Full variable domain (missing parts from reference TRBV19 and TRBJ1-5): DGGITQSPKYLFRKEGQNVTLSCEQNLNHDAMYWYRQDPGQGLRLIYYSQIVNDFQKGDIAEGYSVSREKKESFPLTVTSAQKNPTAFYLCASSPRTGGNSNQPQHFGDGTRLSIL.

The genes are TRBV5-4 and TRBJ1-1, with D unresolved. The CDR3 consists of 15 residues. Germline CDR1 reads SGHNT; CDR2 reads YYREEE (reference sequence). V was clipped by 4 bases and J by 1 base, with 14 bases between them. The CDR3 DNA reads as TGTGCCAGCAGCCCGGGTTGGATGGAGAACACTGAAGCTTTCTTT. This encodes CASSPGWMENTEAFF.

The chain couples TRBV4-2 to TRBJ1-4; possible D gene TRBD1, 6 bases. Trimming took off 0 bases at V and 11 bases at J, with 16 bases between the two ends. CDR3 size: 15 residues. Germline V CDR1 and CDR2: LGHNA, YNFKEQ. CDR3 amino acids: CASSQDGLITGKLFF. CDR3 DNA: TGTGCCAGCAGCCAAGATGGATTGATAACAGGGAAACTGTTTTTT.

A few counts support this clone. The chain uses TRBV5-1 and TRBJ2-7, with D possibly matching TRBD1 (6 bases). The V and J ends lost 2 bases and 9 bases respectively, with 15 bases between them. The CDR3 is 13 amino acids. CDR1 and CDR2 (germline): SGHRS, YFSETQ. The CDR3 coding sequence is TGCGCCAGCAGCTTAGAGGGGGAAGGGTGGCAGTACTTC. Translation: CASSLEGEGWQYF.